This T cell receptor beta chain was captured in a study of early T cells in non-severe SARS-CoV-2 infection. Attachment of unique molecular identifiers was made to individual cDNA molecules. TCRdb called the 5' RACE reads again in MiXCR, with one record for every CDR3 protein. The repertoire includes tens of thousands of distinct CDR3 sequences, 11% of them detected once, and about 11% sits in the top ten. Deletions cut 4 bases from V and 5 bases from J, with 11 bases between. This CDR3 is 13 amino acids long. Germline assignment: CDR1 SGHDT and CDR2 YYEEEE. The specimen was whole blood, collected at baseline. The chain combines TRBV5-6 with TRBJ2-3, with D uncertain. This sequence was found in an adult who was a healthcare worker with PCR-confirmed SARS-CoV-2 infection or an uninfected control (not recorded which). CDR3 loop: CASSPLGVDTQYF. DNA of the CDR3: TGTGCCAGCAGCCCCCTGGGCGTAGATACGCAGTATTTT.